Below, 17 T cell receptor beta chains from the same sample are listed, as sequenced in a study of T cells expressing NK-cell markers. TCRdb re-called the 5' RACE reads and gives one entry per CDR3 protein, without DNA. This sample's table has 400,000 to 450,000 distinct CDR3 sequences. Sequences were obtained from blood T cells: a sorted CD56 or NKG2C T cell subset, CD4+ or CD8+ T cells, or bulk PBMC T cells (not recorded which). These receptor sequences come from a woman between 18 and 70 years old in good health.

The gene calls are TRBV7-2 and TRBJ2-1; the D call from TCRdb, TRBD2, cannot be confirmed without DNA. There are 17 residues in the CDR3. Germline V gene data show CDR1 as SGHTA and CDR2 as FQGNSA. The CDR3 is CASSSLGLASSYNEQFF.

The rearrangement uses TRBV7-8 and TRBJ2-1; TCRdb's D gene call, TRBD1, goes unchecked for lack of DNA. The CDR3 sequence is 13 residues long. Per germline, CDR1 SGHVS and CDR2 FQNEAQ. The CDR3 sequence is CASSFPGAGEQFF.

The chain has TRBV20-1 and TRBJ2-1; TCRdb returns TRBD1, unconfirmable since there is no DNA. The CDR3 loop spans 17 amino acids. Germline V CDR1 and CDR2: DFQATT, SNEGSKA (reference sequence). This chain's CDR3 is CSARNPGRADVYNEQFF.

V usage is TRBV5-1 and J usage is TRBJ2-1; TCRdb reports TRBD1, a call that lacks DNA to check it against. Germline CDR1 and CDR2: SGHRS and YFSETQ. There are 16 residues in the CDR3. The CDR3 reads CASSLPGTGYENEQFF.

The J gene is TRBJ2-2, the V gene TRBV7-3; TCRdb outputs TRBD1, but without DNA this stays unchecked. CDR3 length: 15 amino acids. Germline values: CDR1 SGHTA, CDR2 FQGTGA. CDR3 region: CASSRQGAIGGELFF.

The chain uses TRBV10-2 and TRBJ1-5; TCRdb returns TRBD1, unconfirmable since there is no DNA. The germline V gene encodes CDR1 WSHSY and CDR2 SAAADI. The CDR3 totals 14 residues. The CDR3 spells CASNTGFSNQPQHF.

The chain is built from TRBV20-1 and TRBJ2-1; TCRdb's D gene call, TRBD2, goes unchecked for lack of DNA. CDR3 size: 15 residues. Germline assignment: CDR1 DFQATT and CDR2 SNEGSKA (reference sequence). This chain's CDR3 is CSARDKRLSYNEQFF.

The rearrangement uses TRBV2 and TRBJ2-7. CDR1 is SNHLY and CDR2 is FYNNEI in the germline V gene. The CDR3 totals 12 residues. CDR3 region: CASTLMDYEQYF.

The chain has TRBV20-1 and TRBJ1-3. The CDR3 runs 14 residues. The germline CDR1 and CDR2 sequences are DFQATT and SNEGSKA (reference sequence). Here the CDR3 reads CSARDRSSGNTIYF.

The chain recombines TRBV15 with TRBJ1-1; as DNA is missing, the TRBD1 call by TCRdb cannot be tested. Germline values: CDR1 LNHNV, CDR2 YYDKDF (reference sequence). The CDR3 is 14 amino acids. This CDR3 is CATSSGQMNTEAFF.

The V and J genes are TRBV5-1 and TRBJ2-1; the TRBD2 assignment by TCRdb is unverifiable without DNA. Germline V gene data show CDR1 as SGHRS and CDR2 as YFSETQ. The CDR3 runs 15 residues. CDR3 region: CASSLEERGGNEQFF.

The chain combines TRBV12-3 or TRBV12-4 with TRBJ1-4. This CDR3 has 13 amino acids. CDR3 protein: CASSTAPNEKLFF.

The V and J genes are TRBV4-3 and TRBJ1-5; absent DNA, TCRdb's TRBD1 call cannot be checked. The CDR3 is 14 amino acids. Germline CDR1 reads LGHNA; CDR2 reads YSLEER. CDR3 protein: CASSQVPGQSRQHF.

The chain joins TRBV4-2 to TRBJ1-6. Germline V CDR1 and CDR2: LGHNA, YNFKEQ. This CDR3 has 15 residues. CDR3 protein: CASSPWGGGDSPLHF.

This sequence joins TRBV20-1 and TRBJ2-5; there is no DNA to check the TCRdb D call of TRBD1. The CDR3 totals 13 residues. Germline-derived CDR1 and CDR2 are DFQATT and SNEGSKA (reference sequence). CDR3 sequence reads: CSAPSGGRETQYF.

V is TRBV11-2 and J is TRBJ2-7. The CDR3 loop spans 14 amino acids. The germline V gene encodes CDR1 SGHAT and CDR2 FQNNGV. This CDR3 reads CASSTIKSSYEQYF.

V and J are TRBV12-3 or TRBV12-4 and TRBJ2-7; TCRdb's D call, TRBD1, is unchecked because there is no DNA. CDR3 size: 14 residues. The chain's CDR3 is CASTSRKGRYEQYF.